The source of this TCR beta chain is a study of monozygotic twins with cystic fibrosis. Assay: immunoSEQ multiplex PCR; the TCRdb copy retains only in-frame clones and omits some. Among roughly 13,000 clones listed, around 89% were seen once. The CDR3 runs to 13 residues. With 5 bases clipped from V and 6 bases from J, the junction kept 6 bases outside the gene matches. Germline V CDR1 and CDR2: LGHNA, YNFKEQ. Sequenced sample: blood. The clonotype was recovered from a boy aged 10-17 years with cystic fibrosis. The chain couples TRBV4-2 to TRBJ1-2, with 7 bases that match TRBD1. CDR3: CASSLKGAHGYTF. As DNA, the CDR3 is TGTGCCAGCAGCTTGAAGGGGGCGCATGGCTACACCTTC.